What follows are 18 T cell receptor beta chains derived from one specimen sequenced in a study of regulatory T cells in long-lasting Graves disease. The time point: newly diagnosed GD, antithyroid drugs for less than 3 months. The TCR library was prepared using RNA isolated from PBMCs. Construction of TCR beta libraries relied on iRepertoire HTBI primers and on Arm-PCR targeting CDR3 regions. MiXCR, applied by TCRdb to the multiplex PCR reads, yields one record per CDR3 protein. This table has a few hundred thousand distinct CDR3 sequences, roughly 15% appearing once. The sample also formed part of further work on T cells in Graves' hyperthyroidism and ophthalmopathy.

Sequencing was performed on peripheral blood mononuclear cells (PBMCs), taken at new diagnosis, from a patient treated with antithyroid drugs. The origin of the receptors is a woman aged 18 to 35 with Graves disease.

This clonotype was recorded a few times. The gene calls are TRBV2 and TRBJ2-2, with no clear D. Trimming pared 4 bases from V and 6 bases from J, leaving 6 bases between. Looked up from germline, CDR1 is SNHLY and CDR2 is FYNNEI. The CDR3 extends over 12 amino acids. The CDR3 sequence is CASSVISGELFF. CDR3 nucleotide sequence: TGTGCCAGCAGTGTGATCTCCGGGGAGCTGTTTTTT.

Many counts were recorded for this clonotype. The V gene is TRBV2, the J gene TRBJ1-5, with D hard to call. CDR1 is SNHLY, CDR2 FYNNEI, per germline. The CDR3 is 16 residues long. Trimming shortened V by 8 bases and J by 0 bases, and 17 bases separated the two germline ends. Here the CDR3 DNA reads TGTGCCAGCGGACGGAGGCGACCCTATAGCAATCAGCCCCAGCATTTT. Its translation: CASGRRRPYSNQPQHF.

This clonotype was counted many times. The chain employs TRBV7-8 and TRBJ2-7; TRBD2 agrees at 9 bases. The germline V gene encodes CDR1 SGHVS and CDR2 FQNEAQ. The CDR3 has 16 residues. The trim removed 5 bases at V and 2 bases at J, leaving 10 bases unmatched. The CDR3 loop is CASSPLGLASPYEQYF. The DNA for the CDR3 is TGTGCCAGCAGCCCCCTCGGACTAGCGTCACCCTACGAGCAGTACTTC.

This clonotype appeared a single time. The chain carries TRBV4-3 and TRBJ1-1; no clear D gene. V lost 4 bases and J 8 bases, leaving 17 bases between the germline ends. The CDR3 covers 14 residues. Germline loops: CDR1 LGHNA, CDR2 YSLEER. CDR3 amino acids: CASSRLRLSREAFF. Written as DNA, the CDR3 is TGCGCCAGCAGCCGCCTCCGGCTTAGTCGCGAAGCTTTCTTT.

This chain links TRBV9 with TRBJ2-2, with 7 bases identical to TRBD1. Germline V gene lookup returns CDR1 SGDLS and CDR2 YYNGEE. CDR3 length equals 22 residues. V shed 0 bases and J 4 bases; nucleotides not matched to a gene: 24. The CDR3 nucleotides are TGTGCCAGCAGCGTAGCTACGTGGACTGAGATGGTGGGACAGTTCGGCACCGGGGAGCTGTTTTTT. Translated: CASSVATWTEMVGQFGTGELFF. The whole variable domain, filled in from reference TRBV9 and TRBJ2-2, reads DSGVTQTPKHLITATGQRVTLRCSPRSGDLSVYWYQQSLDQGLQFLIQYYNGEERAKGNILERFSAQQFPDLHSELNLSSLELGDSALYFCASSVATWTEMVGQFGTGELFFGEGSRLTVL.

This clonotype was detected ten times or more. The CDR3 DNA reads TGTGCTAGTGGTTTGGTACAGGACAGGGCCTACGAGCAGTACTTC. Protein: CASGLVQDRAYEQYF. The rearrangement links TRBV12-5 to TRBJ2-7; TRBD1 matches 8 bases. V shed 0 bases and J 2 bases; nucleotides not matched to a gene: 3. Germline V gives CDR1 LGHNT, CDR2 FRNRAP. This CDR3 is built from 15 residues.

In this sample, this clonotype turned up a few times. The chain couples TRBV9 to TRBJ2-2; TRBD1 aligns across 8 bases. Germline V CDR1 and CDR2: SGDLS, YYNGEE. The length of the CDR3 is 17 residues. V gave up 2 bases and J gave up 6 bases; unmatched junction bases: 12. The chain's CDR3 is CASSVGHGTGLAGELFF. The CDR3 coding sequence is TGTGCCAGCAGCGTGGGTCACGGGACAGGTCTGGCCGGGGAGCTGTTTTTT.

This clonotype was counted at least ten times. The chain is built from TRBV5-6 and TRBJ2-6, with 7 bases that match TRBD2. This CDR3 region has 19 residues. The J segment lost 1 base and the V segment lost 4 bases, leaving 14 bases of the junction unmatched. From germline, CDR1 is SGHDT and CDR2 YYEEEE. Written as DNA, the CDR3 is TGTGCCAGCAGCCCCCCTTGGGCTAGCGGTCCATCTGGGGCCAACGTCCTGACTTTC. Translated, it gives CASSPPWASGPSGANVLTF.

A note on this clonotype: It is likely a read error: a sequence one base away is far more abundant. V is TRBV11-3 and J is TRBJ2-5, with TRBD2 as a possible D gene (6 bases). Germline loops: CDR1 SGHNT, CDR2 YENEEA. This CDR3 is built from 16 residues. Deletions cut 3 bases from V and 2 bases from J, with 16 bases between. The CDR3: CASSLSLGGRQETQYF. The CDR3 region has the DNA TGTGCCAGCAGCTTGTCTCTTGGAGGGAGACAAGAGACCCAGTACTTC.

Only a few counts were recorded for this clonotype. The V gene is TRBV6-2 or TRBV6-3, the J gene TRBJ2-7, with a tentative D call TRBD1 (6 bases). V was cut by 8 bases and J by 5 bases, with 16 bases left in between. The CDR3 consists of 13 residues. Per the germline V gene, CDR1 is MNHEY and CDR2 is SVGEGT. CDR3: CASGAGVWNEQYF. CDR3 nucleotide sequence: TGTGCCAGCGGGGCAGGGGTATGGAACGAGCAGTACTTC.

This clonotype came up many times. The chain couples TRBV7-9 to TRBJ2-1; 10 bases match TRBD2. The CDR3 is made up of 15 amino acids. Trimming took 7 bases from V and 8 from J; bases not matched to a gene: 11. Per germline, CDR1 SEHNR and CDR2 FQNEAQ (reference sequence). CDR3 amino acids: CASTPGTSALDEQFF. In DNA, the CDR3 is TGTGCCAGCACCCCAGGGACTAGCGCACTAGATGAGCAGTTCTTC. The full variable domain, rest sourced from reference TRBV7-9 and TRBJ2-1, is DTGVSQNPRHKITKRGQNVTFRCDPISEHNRLYWYRQTLGQGPEFLTYFQNEAQLEKSRLLSDRFSAERPKGSFSTLEIQRTEQGDSAMYLCASTPGTSALDEQFFGPGTRLTVL.

Note on this clonotype: A single base is all that separates this from a far larger clone, so a read error is likely. V and J are TRBV6-1 and TRBJ2-7; TRBD1 might be the D (7 bases). The CDR3 has 14 residues. CDR1 MNHNS and CDR2 SASEGT come from the germline V gene. The CDR3 DNA sequence: TGTGCCAGCGGGGAGGAGACAGGGACCTACGAGCAGTGCTTC. Amino acid sequence: CASGEETGTYEQCF.

This clonotype has ten or more counts. The chain joins TRBV27 to TRBJ2-1; D tentatively reads TRBD1 or TRBD2 (6 bases each). V gave up 1 base and J gave up 5 bases, with 15 bases separating them. CDR3 size: 16 residues. CDR1 is MNHEY, CDR2 SMNVEV, per germline (reference sequence). The CDR3 loop reads CASSLYVGGPHNEQFF. The CDR3 nucleotides are TGTGCCAGCAGTTTATATGTCGGGGGCCCCCACAATGAGCAGTTCTTC.

Of note for this clonotype: Given a far larger clone just one base away, this is likely a sequencing read error. This chain connects TRBV5-1 to TRBJ2-4; 10 positions match TRBD1. The CDR3 consists of 18 residues. The V gene's germline CDR1 is SGHRS and CDR2 YFSETQ. Trimming cost V 3 bases and J 13 bases; bases outside gene matches: 22. The CDR3 DNA sequence: TGCGCCAGCAGCTCGCAGACAGGGGGCGGGCGGTCGAGCAATGAGCAGTACTTC. It is translated as CASSSQTGGGRSSNEQYF.

This clonotype was recorded many times. The chain combines TRBV20-1 with TRBJ2-7, with 10 bases identical to TRBD2. J was trimmed by 7 bases and V by 2 bases; bases with no gene match: 14. The length of the CDR3 is 16 residues. Germline CDR1 and CDR2: DFQATT and SNEGSKA (reference sequence). This CDR3 reads CSARRKGLANPLEQYF. CDR3 DNA: TGCAGTGCTAGACGAAAGGGACTAGCGAACCCCTTGGAGCAGTACTTC.

As for this clonotype: One end of the junction fails to match germline, which may point to a read error. The chain uses TRBV7-3 and TRBJ2-3; 8 nucleotides line up with TRBD2. The CDR3 totals 15 residues. From germline, CDR1 is SGHTA and CDR2 FQGTGA. The CDR3 nucleotides are TGTGCCAACAGCTTAACGGGGGGGGCCTCAGATACGCAGTATTTT. This translates into CANSLTGGASDTQYF.

Comments on this clonotype: A much larger clone lies a single base off, so this may be a read error. This sequence joins TRBV6-1 and TRBJ2-7; 8 positions agree with TRBD1. The CDR3 length is 12 residues. Germline values: CDR1 MNHNS, CDR2 SASEGT. J was trimmed by 5 bases and V by 7 bases; bases with no gene match: 4. The CDR3, as DNA: TGTGCCAGCACGGGACAGGTCCACGAGCAGTACTTC. This encodes CASTGQVHEQYF.

This clonotype was seen many times. This rearrangement joins TRBV30 to TRBJ2-5; D possibly corresponds to TRBD2 (7 bases). The CDR3 has 15 amino acids. The germline gives CDR1 GTSNPN, CDR2 SVGIG (reference sequence). Trimming took 2 bases from V and 2 from J, leaving 15 bases between them. The CDR3 loop is CAWSRGASGQETQYF. The CDR3 DNA sequence: TGTGCCTGGAGTAGGGGGGCTAGCGGACAAGAGACCCAGTACTTC.